This T cell receptor (beta chain) was profiled in a study of spatial heterogeneity in lung cancer. Documented time point: blood at routine non-recurrence follow-up after resection. Whole RNA was taken from tumor, nontumor lung or frozen PBMC; it was then sequenced unsorted. Each TCR cDNA molecule bore a unique molecular identifier. TCRdb itself ran the 5' RACE reads through MiXCR, one entry per CDR3 protein. This table holds approximately 16,000 distinct CDR3 sequences, 5.5% to 7% found once. This clonotype was recorded at least ten times. From germline, CDR1 is LGHNA and CDR2 YSLEER. With 4 bases removed from V and 0 bases from J, the gap between germline ends came to 13 bases. This CDR3 is 16 amino acids long.

The clonotype was recovered from a male donor with early-stage non-small cell lung cancer. The gene calls are TRBV4-3 and TRBJ2-1; tentative D call: TRBD2 (5 bases). Material: PBMCs, obtained at follow-up. CDR3 residues: CASSRGLSRSYNEQFF. CDR3 nucleotide sequence: TGCGCCAGCAGCCGCGGGTTGTCCCGCTCCTACAATGAGCAGTTCTTC.